This TCR beta chain was sequenced in a study of cytomegalovirus exposure and HLA in healthy donors. Study information: Of all 400 or so donors who were genotyped, roughly 81% belonged to the Caucasian-associated ancestry cluster. Study conclusions and caveats: Serostatus for CMV was the only available immune exposure information. Presence/absence analysis assumed near-uniform sequencing depth across donors.

CDR3 length: 14 amino acids. The germline gives CDR1 SGHTA, CDR2 FQGNSA. Trimming left V 5 bases short and J 7 bases short, with 17 bases between. Primers included in the PCR were 60 Vbeta and 13 Jbeta primers. Only in-frame clones appear in the TCRdb table, and some are missing; sequencing was by immunoSEQ multiplex PCR. The sample includes roughly 160,000 clones, approximately 78% of them seen just once. This clone has a handful of counts. Its antigen remains unknown. V is TRBV7-2 and J is TRBJ2-5; TRBD2 might be the D (5 bases). The sequence derives from a woman aged 25 to 39 in good health and CMV-seropositive. The sequencing input was PBMCs. CDR3 sequence (DNA): TGTGCCAGCAGCCATATGGCCCCCCGGGGGACCCAGTACTTC. This translates into CASSHMAPRGTQYF.